These T cell receptor beta chains were read from a single sample in a study of Ad26.COV2.S vaccination and SARS-CoV-2 variants. This table comes from immunoSEQ multiplex PCR, and its TCRdb copy is limited to in-frame clones, with some not included. The sample yields roughly 350,000 clones, around 87% seen once. Sequencing used peripheral blood, obtained in a trial of Ad26.COV2.S vaccine versus placebo. These receptor sequences come from a person aged 18-60 years who received the Ad26.COV2.S COVID-19 vaccine or a placebo. Each CDR3 is given with its conserved first and last residue. A row's size may be missing; if present it is once, few, many or a size class.

v_call: TRBV4-2; j_call: TRBJ2-1; clone_size: .; cdr3_aa: CASSPDREQFF
v_call: TRBV5-5; j_call: TRBJ1-1; clone_size: .; cdr3_aa: CASLENTEAFF
v_call: TRBV6-2/TRBV6-3; j_call: TRBJ1-6; clone_size: .; cdr3_aa: CASSDFDRPLHF
v_call: TRBV4-2; j_call: TRBJ1-6; clone_size: .; cdr3_aa: CASSQEPQSSYNSPLHF
v_call: TRBV27; j_call: TRBJ1-4; clone_size: .; cdr3_aa: CASSLSGGDGGEKLFF
v_call: TRBV15; j_call: TRBJ2-7; clone_size: .; cdr3_aa: CATQGSSYEQYF
v_call: TRBV9; j_call: TRBJ2-1; clone_size: .; cdr3_aa: CASSGAWNEQFF
v_call: TRBV9; j_call: TRBJ1-2; clone_size: .; cdr3_aa: CASSVGFGYGYTF
v_call: TRBV5-1; j_call: TRBJ1-2; clone_size: .; cdr3_aa: CASSWGQDYGYTF
v_call: TRBV9; j_call: TRBJ1-4; clone_size: .; cdr3_aa: CASSTGGQLNEKLFF
v_call: TRBV3-1/TRBV3-2; j_call: TRBJ2-7; clone_size: .; cdr3_aa: CASSLGREQGNPYEQYF
v_call: TRBV2; j_call: TRBJ1-4; clone_size: .; cdr3_aa: CASSGRGTTNEKLFF
v_call: TRBV6-2/TRBV6-3; j_call: TRBJ2-7; clone_size: .; cdr3_aa: CASSGTPIPGYEQYF
v_call: TRBV5-5; j_call: TRBJ2-1; clone_size: .; cdr3_aa: CASSLELAGAYNEQFF
v_call: TRBV5-6; j_call: TRBJ1-2; clone_size: .; cdr3_aa: CASSRPWEAGTNYGYTF
v_call: TRBV19; j_call: TRBJ2-1; clone_size: .; cdr3_aa: CASSILAGGPNEQFF
v_call: TRBV18; j_call: TRBJ1-5; clone_size: .; cdr3_aa: CASSPGRGSDGQPQHF
v_call: TRBV5-6; j_call: TRBJ1-2; clone_size: .; cdr3_aa: CASSLAVGGYTF
v_call: TRBV7-9; j_call: TRBJ1-2; clone_size: .; cdr3_aa: CASSLVESGYTF
v_call: TRBV7-9; j_call: TRBJ1-2; clone_size: .; cdr3_aa: CASSSTGGAGYTF
v_call: TRBV4-1; j_call: TRBJ2-7; clone_size: few; cdr3_aa: CASSPGTGQYF
v_call: TRBV7-2; j_call: TRBJ2-2; clone_size: .; cdr3_aa: CASSSQGVGELFF
v_call: TRBV6-2/TRBV6-3; j_call: TRBJ1-1; clone_size: .; cdr3_aa: CASRPHSTEAFF
v_call: TRBV5-1; j_call: TRBJ2-5; clone_size: .; cdr3_aa: CASSPYRGEMWTQYF
v_call: TRBV6-5; j_call: TRBJ2-1; clone_size: .; cdr3_aa: CASSTPGTSVNEQFF
v_call: TRBV15; j_call: TRBJ1-2; clone_size: .; cdr3_aa: CATSRDRTGGGYGYTF
v_call: TRBV19; j_call: TRBJ1-1; clone_size: .; cdr3_aa: CATTTLRGGDAEAFF
v_call: TRBV6-2/TRBV6-3; j_call: TRBJ1-2; clone_size: .; cdr3_aa: CASSYGLAKPGSYTF
v_call: TRBV9; j_call: TRBJ1-1; clone_size: .; cdr3_aa: CASSPRAALGTEAFF
v_call: TRBV19; j_call: TRBJ1-1; clone_size: once; cdr3_aa: CASSIDEGIAFEAFF
v_call: TRBV13; j_call: TRBJ2-3; clone_size: .; cdr3_aa: CASSSAGTGTDTQYF